Presented here are 3 T cell receptor beta chains from one specimen sequenced in a study of tumor-infiltrating lymphocytes in primary liver carcinoma. Constant-region priming of 500 ng total RNA yielded TCR beta cDNA. Libraries of TCR beta came from three nested multiplex PCR rounds with slightly modified ARM-PCR. Amplification in the first two PCR rounds was performed using TRBV1-TRBV30 forward primers and a C-beta reverse primer for roughly 10 cycles each. MiXCR, applied by TCRdb to the multiplex PCR reads, yields one record per CDR3 protein. The sample has around 27,000 distinct CDR3 sequences; 75% to 80% are singletons. Taking 20-30 mg of unsorted bulk tissue, the authors co-extracted RNA and DNA. The sequenced sample was liver tumor tissue from sampling region 3. Subset reported: tumor region T3, left-lateral pole. Receptor source: a man aged 35 to 55 with primary liver carcinoma and hepatitis B virus infection.

With regard to this clonotype: The conserved closing phenylalanine or tryptophan is absent in this CDR3, likely reflecting a read error. The chain is built from TRBV10-1 and TRBJ2-5; D is undetermined. The CDR3 has 13 amino acids. Germline V gene lookup returns CDR1 WNHNN and CDR2 SYGVQD (reference sequence). CDR3 in amino acids: CANSDHVKETQYL. The CDR3 nucleotides read TGCGCCAACAGTGACCACGTGAAAGAGACCCAGTACCTC.

Comment on this clonotype: The germline gene is not matched at one end of the junction; a read error may be the cause. V gene TRBV11-2 combines with J gene TRBJ1-5, with D unresolved. CDR1 SGHAT and CDR2 FQNNGV come from the germline V gene. The CDR3 contains 13 residues. The CDR3 loop reads CASSQWSNQPQHF. The CDR3 DNA reads as TGTGCCAGCAGCCAGTGGAGCAATCAACCCCAGCATTTT. The variable domain in full, with the rest retrieved from reference TRBV11-2 and TRBJ1-5, is EAGVAQSPRYKIIEKRQSVAFWCNPISGHATLYWYQQILGQGPKLLIQFQNNGVVDDSQLPKDRFSAERLKGVDSTLKIQPAKLEDSAVYLCASSQWSNQPQHFGDGTRLSIL.

With respect to this clonotype: The junction shows a germline mismatch at one end, possibly a read error. The J gene is TRBJ1-4, the V gene TRBV11-2; D not certain. CDR3 length: 15 residues. CDR1 and CDR2 (germline): SGHAT, FQNNGV. The CDR3 DNA follows: TGTGCCGGCAGCATAGACGGGTTCGCTAATGAAAAACTGTATTTT. It specifies CAGSIDGFANEKLYF.